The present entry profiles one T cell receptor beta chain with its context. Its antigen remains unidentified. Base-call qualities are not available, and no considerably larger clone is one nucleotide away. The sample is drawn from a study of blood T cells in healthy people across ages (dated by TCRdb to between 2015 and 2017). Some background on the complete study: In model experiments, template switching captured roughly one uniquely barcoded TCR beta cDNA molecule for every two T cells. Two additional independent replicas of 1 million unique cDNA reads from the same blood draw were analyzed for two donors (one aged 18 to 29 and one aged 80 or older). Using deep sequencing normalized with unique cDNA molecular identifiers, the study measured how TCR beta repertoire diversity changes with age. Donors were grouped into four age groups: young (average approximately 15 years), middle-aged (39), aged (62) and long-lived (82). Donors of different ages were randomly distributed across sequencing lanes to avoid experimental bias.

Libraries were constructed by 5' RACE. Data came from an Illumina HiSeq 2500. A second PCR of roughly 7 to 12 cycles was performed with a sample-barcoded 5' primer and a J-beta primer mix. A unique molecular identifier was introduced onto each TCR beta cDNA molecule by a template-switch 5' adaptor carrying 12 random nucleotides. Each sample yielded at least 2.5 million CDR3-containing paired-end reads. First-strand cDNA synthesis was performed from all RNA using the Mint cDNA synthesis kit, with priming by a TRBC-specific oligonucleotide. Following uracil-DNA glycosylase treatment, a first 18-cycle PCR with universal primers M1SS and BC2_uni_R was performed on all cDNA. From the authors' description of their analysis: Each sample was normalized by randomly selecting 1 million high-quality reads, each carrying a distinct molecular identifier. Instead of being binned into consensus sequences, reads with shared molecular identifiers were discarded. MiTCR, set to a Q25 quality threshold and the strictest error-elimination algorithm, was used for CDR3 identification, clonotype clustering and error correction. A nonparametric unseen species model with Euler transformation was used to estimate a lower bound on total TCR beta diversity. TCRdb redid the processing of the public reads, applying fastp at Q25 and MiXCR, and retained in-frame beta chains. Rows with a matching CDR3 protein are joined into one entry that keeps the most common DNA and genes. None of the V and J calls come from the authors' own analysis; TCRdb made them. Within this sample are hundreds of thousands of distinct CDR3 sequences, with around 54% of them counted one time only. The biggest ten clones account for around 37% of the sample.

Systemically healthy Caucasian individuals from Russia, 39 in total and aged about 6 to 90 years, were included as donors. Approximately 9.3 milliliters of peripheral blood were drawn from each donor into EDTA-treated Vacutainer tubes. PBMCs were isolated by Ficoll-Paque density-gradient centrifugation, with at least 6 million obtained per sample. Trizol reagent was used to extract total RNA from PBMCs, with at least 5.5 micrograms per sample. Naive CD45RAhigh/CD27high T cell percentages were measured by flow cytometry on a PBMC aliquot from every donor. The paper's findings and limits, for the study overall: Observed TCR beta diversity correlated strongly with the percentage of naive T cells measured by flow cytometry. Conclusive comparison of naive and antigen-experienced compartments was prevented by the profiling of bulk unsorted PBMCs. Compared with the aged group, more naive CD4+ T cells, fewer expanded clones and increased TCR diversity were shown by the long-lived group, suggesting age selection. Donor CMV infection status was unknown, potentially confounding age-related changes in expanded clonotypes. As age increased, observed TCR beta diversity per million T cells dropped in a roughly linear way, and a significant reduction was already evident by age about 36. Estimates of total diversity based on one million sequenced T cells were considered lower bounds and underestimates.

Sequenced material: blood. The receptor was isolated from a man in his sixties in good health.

The CDR3: CATSRGLNEKLFF. The DNA reads as follows: TGTGCCACCAGCAGGGGCCTTAATGAAAAACTGTTTTTT. The rearranged chain carries TRBV15 and TRBJ1-4, with no reliable assignment of the D segment. The CDR3 spans 13 residues, from the cysteine through the phenylalanine. Of all the DNA, just the CDR3 is kept, 39 bases in frame from base 1. Per the germline V gene (reference sequence), LNHNV is the CDR1 and YYDKDF is the CDR2. V loses 3 bases of germline sequence and J loses 4 bases, and the interval between the two ends is 6 bases.